This T cell receptor (beta chain) was obtained from a study of cytomegalovirus exposure and HLA in healthy donors. Study-level findings and limits: Rare TCR sequences predominated, though certain public TCRs were found in many donors. The study labeled fewer than 200 TCR beta chains cytomegalovirus-associated.

A roughly 120-subject validation cohort, separate from the approximately 610-subject first cohort, supplied the donors. Germline assignment: CDR1 SGHRS and CDR2 YFSETQ. This CDR3 spans 14 amino acids. The trim removed 4 bases at V and 3 bases at J, leaving 4 bases unmatched. Generated by immunoSEQ multiplex PCR, the TCRdb table keeps only in-frame clones and is missing some. The sample lists approximately 65,000 clones, 96% occurring once. Regarding this clone: Its antigen is currently unknown.

The rearrangement uses TRBV5-1 and TRBJ2-7; 10 nucleotides line up with TRBD2. What was sequenced was PBMCs. The sequence was obtained from a woman aged 18-29 years in good health and CMV-seropositive. The CDR3 DNA sequence: TGCGCCAGCAGCAGTAGCGGGAGGAGCTACGAGCAGTACTTC. Translation: CASSSSGRSYEQYF.